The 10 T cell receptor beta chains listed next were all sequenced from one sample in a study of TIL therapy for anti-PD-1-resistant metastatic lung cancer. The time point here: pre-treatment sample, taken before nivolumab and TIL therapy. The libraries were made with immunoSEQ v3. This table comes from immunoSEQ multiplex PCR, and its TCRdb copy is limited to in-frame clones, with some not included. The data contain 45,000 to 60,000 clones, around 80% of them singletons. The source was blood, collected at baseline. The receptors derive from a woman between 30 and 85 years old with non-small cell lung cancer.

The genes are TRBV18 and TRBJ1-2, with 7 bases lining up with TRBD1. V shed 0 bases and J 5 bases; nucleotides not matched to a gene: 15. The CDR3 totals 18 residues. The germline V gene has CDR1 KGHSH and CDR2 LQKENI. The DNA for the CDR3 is TGTGCCAGCTCACCACCTCCGTCCCTTGACAGGGATTATTATGGCTACACCTTC. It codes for CASSPPPSLDRDYYGYTF.

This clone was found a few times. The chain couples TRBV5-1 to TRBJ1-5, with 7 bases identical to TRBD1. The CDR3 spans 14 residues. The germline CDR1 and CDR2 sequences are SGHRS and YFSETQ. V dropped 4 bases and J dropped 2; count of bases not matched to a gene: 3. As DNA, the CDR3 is TGCGCCAGCAGCAAAGGGACAGGCAATCAGCCCCAGCATTTT. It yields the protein CASSKGTGNQPQHF.

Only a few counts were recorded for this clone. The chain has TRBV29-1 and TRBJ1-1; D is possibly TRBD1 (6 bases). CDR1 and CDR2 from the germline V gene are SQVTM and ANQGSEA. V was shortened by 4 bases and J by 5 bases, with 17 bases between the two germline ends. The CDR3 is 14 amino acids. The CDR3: CSVGEGRGRTEAFF. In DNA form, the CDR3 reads TGCAGCGTTGGGGAAGGAAGGGGGAGGACTGAAGCTTTCTTT.

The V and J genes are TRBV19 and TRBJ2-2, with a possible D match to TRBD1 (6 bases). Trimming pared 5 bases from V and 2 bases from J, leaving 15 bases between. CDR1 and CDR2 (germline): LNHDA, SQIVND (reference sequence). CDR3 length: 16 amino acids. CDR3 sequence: CASSGTPIPNTGELFF. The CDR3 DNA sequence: TGTGCCAGTAGTGGGACACCAATACCAAACACCGGGGAGCTGTTTTTT.

The CDR3, as DNA: TGTGCCAGCAGTGAAGGGACAGGGGTAGAGACCCAGTACTTC. Translation: CASSEGTGVETQYF. This chain uses TRBV2 with TRBJ2-5; 9 nucleotides line up with TRBD1. The CDR3 consists of 14 residues. V lost 1 base and J lost 4; bases outside the gene matches: 1. CDR1 is SNHLY, CDR2 FYNNEI, per germline.

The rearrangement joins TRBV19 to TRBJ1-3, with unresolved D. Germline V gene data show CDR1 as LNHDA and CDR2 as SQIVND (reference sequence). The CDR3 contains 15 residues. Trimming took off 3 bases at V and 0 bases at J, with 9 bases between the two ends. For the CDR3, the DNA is TGTGCCAGTAGTATCTCCAGCGACTCTGGAAACACCATATATTTT. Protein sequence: CASSISSDSGNTIYF.

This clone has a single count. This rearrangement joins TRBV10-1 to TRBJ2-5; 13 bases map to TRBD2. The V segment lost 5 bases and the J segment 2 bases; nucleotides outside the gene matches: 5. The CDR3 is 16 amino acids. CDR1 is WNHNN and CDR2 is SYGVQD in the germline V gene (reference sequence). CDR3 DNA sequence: TGCGCCAGCAGTCCTACTAGCGGGAGGGCTCAAGAGACCCAGTACTTC. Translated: CASSPTSGRAQETQYF.

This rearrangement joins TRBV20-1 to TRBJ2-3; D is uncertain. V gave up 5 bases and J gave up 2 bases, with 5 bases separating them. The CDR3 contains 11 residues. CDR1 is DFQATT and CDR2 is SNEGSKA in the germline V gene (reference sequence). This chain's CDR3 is CSAPHTDTQYF. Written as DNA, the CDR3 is TGCAGTGCTCCCCACACAGATACGCAGTATTTT.

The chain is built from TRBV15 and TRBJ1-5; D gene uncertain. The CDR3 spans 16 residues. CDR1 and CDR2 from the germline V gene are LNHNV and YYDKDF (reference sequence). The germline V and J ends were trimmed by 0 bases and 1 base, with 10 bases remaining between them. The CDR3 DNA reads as TGTGCCACCAGCAGAGATCCGAACCGCAGCAATCAGCCCCAGCATTTT. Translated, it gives CATSRDPNRSNQPQHF.

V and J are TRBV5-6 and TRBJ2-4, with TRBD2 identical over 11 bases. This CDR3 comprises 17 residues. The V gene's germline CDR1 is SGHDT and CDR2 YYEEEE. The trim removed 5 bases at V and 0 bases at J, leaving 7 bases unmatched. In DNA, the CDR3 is TGTGCCAGCAGAATGACTAGCGGGGCTCTAGCCAAAAACATTCAGTACTTC. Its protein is CASRMTSGALAKNIQYF.